These 17 T cell receptor beta chains were sequenced from one sample in a study of T cell repertoires in cytomegalovirus infection. TCRdb recomputed calls from the reads with MiXCR, one row per CDR3 protein. This sample has fewer than 550,000 distinct CDR3 sequences, with about 33% found just once. Input material: PBMCs. Every receptor here comes from a human donor in good health (CMV status not recorded). Some clones in this sample may be carry-over from other donors' samples.

Notes on this clonotype: A junction end diverges from the germline sequence, so it may reflect a read error. The chain employs TRBV12-5 and TRBJ2-2, with TRBD1 identical over 7 bases. The germline CDR1 and CDR2 sequences are LGHNT and FRNRAP. CDR3 size: 22 residues. The CDR3 sequence is CASCLFPKLAEVGQPNTGELFF. As DNA, the CDR3 is TGTGCTAGTTGTTTGTTCCCAAAACTGGCCGAGGTGGGACAGCCGAACACCGGGGAGCTGTTTTTT. Combining the CDR3 with reference TRBV12-5 and TRBJ2-2 gives the whole variable domain DARVTQTPRHKVTEMGQEVTMRCQPILGHNTVFWYRQTMMQGLELLAYFRNRAPLDDSGMPKDRFSAEMPDATLATLKIQPSEPRDSAVYFCASCLFPKLAEVGQPNTGELFFGEGSRLTVL.

This chain connects TRBV29-1 to TRBJ2-1, with a weak D call TRBD1 (6 bases). Trimming left V 6 bases short and J 7 bases short, with 16 bases between. CDR3 size: 13 residues. Germline V gives CDR1 SQVTM, CDR2 ANQGSEA. CDR3 DNA: TGCAGCGTCGGCCCCAGGGGCTGGAATGAGCAGTTCTTC. Protein sequence: CSVGPRGWNEQFF.

Ten or more counts support this clonotype. The chain is built from TRBV7-2 and TRBJ2-3, with a tentative D call TRBD2 (5 bases). This CDR3 region has 12 residues. Per the germline V gene, CDR1 is SGHTA and CDR2 is FQGNSA. Trimming pared 2 bases from V and 6 bases from J, leaving 6 bases between. For the CDR3, the DNA is TGTGCCAGCAGCTTACAGCGGGATACGCAGTATTTT. This gives the protein CASSLQRDTQYF.

The genes are TRBV20-1 and TRBJ2-3, with 8 bases lining up with TRBD2. The germline gives CDR1 DFQATT, CDR2 SNEGSKA (reference sequence). V lost 6 bases and J lost 2; bases outside the gene matches: 10. The CDR3 consists of 15 residues. CDR3: CSATSTSGITDTQYF. DNA of the CDR3: TGCAGTGCCACCTCCACTAGCGGCATCACAGATACGCAGTATTTT.

This chain uses TRBV4-1 with TRBJ1-2, with 7 bases identical to TRBD1. Germline V gives CDR1 MGHRA, CDR2 YSYEKL. The V segment lost 5 bases and the J segment 5 bases; nucleotides outside the gene matches: 8. This CDR3 spans 14 amino acids. CDR3 sequence reads: CASSEPGQTYGYTF. For the CDR3, the DNA is TGCGCCAGCAGCGAACCGGGACAGACTTATGGCTACACCTTC.

This chain connects TRBV7-2 to TRBJ2-5, with TRBD2 matching over 8 bases. Per the germline V gene, CDR1 is SGHTA and CDR2 is FQGNSA. CDR3 size: 14 residues. The ends lost 9 bases at V and 5 bases at J; junction bases unmatched: 11. CDR3 in DNA: TGTGCCAGTAGCCGCAGCGGGGGCTTGGAGACCCAGTACTTC. Translation gives CASSRSGGLETQYF.

Points on this clonotype: Sequence at one end of the junction differs from germline and may be a read error. The chain is built from TRBV4-2 and TRBJ2-1, with TRBD2 matching over 13 bases. Germline assignment: CDR1 LGHNA and CDR2 YNFKEQ. The CDR3 totals 16 residues. The CDR3 protein is CSSSQSVGLAGVEQFF. The CDR3 DNA sequence: TGTTCCAGCAGCCAATCCGTTGGACTAGCGGGGGTCGAGCAGTTCTTC.

The rearrangement uses TRBV29-1 and TRBJ1-3; the D gene is possibly TRBD1 (5 bases). Germline CDR1 and CDR2: SQVTM and ANQGSEA. The V gene lost 4 bases and the J gene lost 1 base, with 8 bases spanning the gap. The CDR3 totals 13 residues. The CDR3 sequence: CSVGDGSGNTIYF. The DNA of the CDR3 is TGCAGCGTTGGGGACGGTTCTGGAAACACCATATATTTT.

This chain uses TRBV19 with TRBJ2-1; possibly TRBD2 for D (5 bases). V was trimmed by 3 bases and J by 5 bases, leaving 11 bases between them. CDR1 LNHDA and CDR2 SQIVND come from the germline V gene (reference sequence). The CDR3 has 14 residues. The CDR3 here is CASSISLAHNEQFF. The DNA of the CDR3 is TGTGCCAGTAGTATTAGCCTAGCCCACAATGAGCAGTTCTTC.

The rearrangement joins TRBV19 to TRBJ1-3, with a weak D call TRBD1 (6 bases). Germline V gene data show CDR1 as LNHDA and CDR2 as SQIVND (reference sequence). CDR3 length: 15 amino acids. The V gene lost 7 bases and the J gene lost 0 bases, with 13 bases spanning the gap. The CDR3, as DNA: TGTGCCAGTAAGTTGGACAGAAGCTCTGGAAACACCATATATTTT. Its protein product is CASKLDRSSGNTIYF.

V is TRBV2 and J is TRBJ1-6, with D unclear. Looked up from germline, CDR1 is SNHLY and CDR2 is FYNNEI. There are 14 residues in the CDR3. V lost 3 bases to trimming and J lost 9 bases, with 12 bases between them. The DNA for the CDR3 is TGTGCCAGCAGTGAGTGGGAAAAAATTTCACCCCTCCACTTT. Translation gives CASSEWEKISPLHF.

Comments on this clonotype: This CDR3 fails to terminate in the conserved phenylalanine or tryptophan, so it likely reflects a read error. The V gene is TRBV7-9, the J gene TRBJ2-7; D might be TRBD1 or TRBD2, each matching 5 bases. V was shortened by 1 base and J by 4 bases, with 8 bases between the two germline ends. In germline, CDR1 is SEHNR, CDR2 FQNEAQ (reference sequence). This CDR3 is 13 amino acids long. CDR3 in amino acids: CASSLGQRYEQYC. The DNA of the CDR3 is TGTGCCAGCAGCTTAGGACAGCGGTACGAGCAGTACTGC.

In this sample, this clonotype turned up many times. The chain recombines TRBV7-2 with TRBJ2-7, with D perhaps TRBD2 (6 bases). V was clipped by 2 bases and J by 3 bases, with 11 bases between them. This CDR3 comprises 14 residues. The V gene's germline CDR1 is SGHTA and CDR2 FQGNSA. The CDR3 loop is CASSLSVGSYEQYF. The DNA of the CDR3 is TGTGCCAGCAGCTTAAGTGTCGGGAGCTACGAGCAGTACTTC.

The count of this clonotype is one. The chain couples TRBV20-1 to TRBJ2-5; the D is unclear. The germline V and J ends were trimmed by 3 bases and 4 bases, with 12 bases remaining between them. Looked up from germline, CDR1 is DFQATT and CDR2 is SNEGSKA (reference sequence). This CDR3 is 13 amino acids long. The chain's CDR3 is CSASGQSSETQYF. The DNA of the CDR3 is TGCAGTGCTAGCGGCCAGTCTTCAGAGACCCAGTACTTC.

This clonotype came up many times. V and J are TRBV7-8 and TRBJ1-1; D is unclear. The germline gives CDR1 SGHVS, CDR2 FQNEAQ. The CDR3 is 14 residues long. Trimming shortened V by 1 base and J by 2 bases, and 8 bases separated the two germline ends. CDR3 sequence reads: CASSLGHTNTEAFF. The CDR3 DNA sequence: TGTGCCAGCAGCTTAGGCCATACAAACACTGAAGCTTTCTTT.

This clonotype came up a few times. The V call is TRBV7-2, the J call TRBJ2-2; D unclear. V was cut by 4 bases and J by 6 bases, with 9 bases left in between. CDR1 and CDR2 (germline): SGHTA, FQGNSA. The CDR3 extends over 13 amino acids. The CDR3 spells CASSWYPPGELFF. CDR3 nucleotides: TGTGCCAGCAGCTGGTACCCCCCCGGGGAGCTGTTTTTT.

As regards this clonotype: A much larger clone differs by one base, so this may be a read error. The chain is built from TRBV7-2 and TRBJ2-1; TRBD1 might be the D (6 bases). The CDR3 is 16 amino acids. CDR1 and CDR2 (germline): SGHTA, FQGNSA. V shed 4 bases and J shed 1 base, with 14 bases lying between them. CDR3 amino acids: CASSSQPGTSYNEQFF. The CDR3 bases are TGTGCCAGCAGCTCTCAGCCCGGGACATCCTACAATGAGCAGTTCTTC.